Each of the 17 T cell receptor beta chains below was sequenced from the same sample in a study of blood T cell repertoires in COVID-19 (dated by TCRdb to about 2020). The method was the immunoSEQ multiplex PCR assay. What TCRdb holds here is the immuneACCESS table cut down to in-frame rearrangements. Part of the clones is not present; checked against another copy, under half of the missing clones reflect an unresolved V gene, and the others are unexplained. The sample table records fewer than 120,000 clones; 88% of these occur just once. The leading ten clones occupy approximately 3.5% of the sample. The sample consisted of peripheral blood. The receptor source for this set is a woman aged 50 to 60 with acute or convalescent COVID-19.

This clone was seen a handful of times. The chain employs TRBV21-1 and TRBJ2-7; whether TRBD1, the table's D call, matches the DNA was not checked. TRBV21-1 is recorded as a pseudogene. The CDR3 has 13 residues. The CDR3 nucleotides are TGTGCCAGCAGCAACGGACAGAGCTACGAGCAGTACTTC. It codes for CASSNGQSYEQYF.

This chain connects TRBV6-6 to TRBJ1-2, with no clear D. Germline V gene data show CDR1 as MNHNY and CDR2 as SVGAGI (reference sequence). V was cut by 3 bases and J by 4 bases, with 9 bases left in between. The CDR3 length is 13 residues. The CDR3 is CASSYRGGYGYTF. In DNA form, the CDR3 reads TGTGCCAGCAGTTATCGGGGTGGCTATGGCTACACCTTC.

The chain links TRBV5-1 to TRBJ2-7; D not resolved. Between the trimmed V and J ends, which lost 0 bases and 4 bases, there was a span of 11 bases. The CDR3 has 14 residues. Germline V gives CDR1 SGHRS, CDR2 YFSETQ. CDR3 DNA: TGCGCCAGCAGCTTGGAACTCGTCCCTTACGAGCAGTACTTC. It encodes CASSLELVPYEQYF. Filled out from reference TRBV5-1 and TRBJ2-7, the complete variable domain reads KAGVTQTPRYLIKTRGQQVTLSCSPISGHRSVSWYQQTPGQGLQFLFEYFSETQRNKGNFPGRFSGRQFSNSRSEMNVSTLELGDSALYLCASSLELVPYEQYFGPGTRLTVT.

The chain couples TRBV28 to TRBJ1-4; D call uncertain. Trimming removed 1 base from V and 8 bases from J, with 11 bases in between. The length of the CDR3 is 14 residues. CDR1 is MDHEN, CDR2 SYDVKM, per germline. DNA for the CDR3: TGTGCCAGCAGTTTATTGGGTTTTAGCGAAAAACTGTTTTTT. Translating gives CASSLLGFSEKLFF.

The CDR3 loop reads CAWAQEDTEAFF. CDR3 coding DNA: TGTGCCTGGGCGCAGGAGGACACTGAAGCTTTCTTT. The chain couples TRBV30 to TRBJ1-1; D gene unclear. The V and J ends lost 5 bases and 3 bases respectively, with 10 bases between them. Germline V gene data show CDR1 as GTSNPN and CDR2 as SVGIG (reference sequence). This CDR3 is built from 12 residues.

The chain carries TRBV5-4 and TRBJ2-2; D perhaps matches TRBD2 (5 bases). V shed 2 bases and J shed 1 base, with 9 bases lying between them. This CDR3 spans 15 amino acids. CDR1 SGHNT and CDR2 YYREEE come from the germline V gene (reference sequence). The CDR3 here is CASSFLAQNTGELFF. The CDR3 nucleotides are TGTGCCAGCAGCTTCCTAGCACAGAACACCGGGGAGCTGTTTTTT.

V usage is TRBV11-2 and J usage is TRBJ1-5; D is ambiguous. The CDR3 spans 15 residues. Germline values: CDR1 SGHAT, CDR2 FQNNGV. V was pared by 0 bases and J by 4 bases, with 10 bases between. The CDR3 nucleotides read TGTGCCAGCAGCTTAGATCCCTCGGGGAATCAGCCCCAGCATTTT. This codes for CASSLDPSGNQPQHF.

V is TRBV15 and J is TRBJ2-3; D is undetermined. The V and J ends lost 0 bases and 5 bases respectively, with 12 bases between them. Germline lookup yields CDR1 LNHNV and CDR2 YYDKDF (reference sequence). The CDR3 extends over 15 amino acids. The CDR3, as DNA: TGTGCCACCAGCAGAGATCTCTTGTCACTAGATACGCAGTATTTT. Amino acid sequence: CATSRDLLSLDTQYF.

The chain carries TRBV27 and TRBJ2-7, with TRBD1 matching 7 bases. The CDR3 has 13 residues. The junction had 6 bases not matched to a gene; V was cut back by 7 bases and J by 3 bases. Germline CDR1 and CDR2: MNHEY and SMNVEV (reference sequence). The CDR3 DNA follows: TGTGCCAGCAAACGGGACAGTGGCTACGAGCAGTACTTC. It specifies CASKRDSGYEQYF.

The chain has TRBV28 and TRBJ1-3, with a tentative D call TRBD1 (5 bases). This CDR3 region has 15 residues. Trimming took off 5 bases at V and 0 bases at J, with 11 bases between the two ends. CDR1 and CDR2 (germline): MDHEN, SYDVKM. The CDR3 protein is CASSPTDSSGNTIYF. CDR3 DNA sequence: TGTGCCAGCAGTCCGACAGACAGCTCTGGAAACACCATATATTTT.

CDR3 nucleotides: TGTGCCACCAGTGATTGGACTAGCGGGAGCCCAGATACGCAGTATTTT. As protein: CATSDWTSGSPDTQYF. The chain employs TRBV24-1 and TRBJ2-3, with 13 bases fitting TRBD2. Unmatched junction bases numbered 2, after V lost 2 bases and J lost 4 bases. The CDR3 spans 16 residues. Germline CDR1 KGHDR, CDR2 SFDVKD.

This chain connects TRBV19 to TRBJ1-5, with D maybe TRBD1 (6 bases). The V and J ends lost 6 bases and 7 bases respectively, with 22 bases between them. In germline, CDR1 is LNHDA, CDR2 SQIVND (reference sequence). CDR3 length equals 16 residues. The CDR3 reads CASRLGQTEYVQPQHF. The CDR3 nucleotides are TGTGCCAGTAGACTAGGACAGACTGAGTATGTACAGCCCCAGCATTTT.

This chain links TRBV28 with TRBJ1-4, with TRBD1 matching 11 bases. The J segment lost 4 bases and the V segment lost 5 bases, leaving 9 bases of the junction unmatched. The V gene's germline CDR1 is MDHEN and CDR2 SYDVKM. This CDR3 contains 17 residues. This CDR3 reads CASSRPGQGGLNEKLFF. Written as DNA, the CDR3 is TGTGCCAGCAGTCGTCCGGGACAGGGGGGACTTAATGAAAAACTGTTTTTT.

The gene calls are TRBV18 and TRBJ1-3; tentatively, D is TRBD1 (5 bases). This CDR3 spans 13 amino acids. Trimming stripped 0 bases from V and 6 bases from J, with 6 bases between. Germline CDR1 is KGHSH and CDR2 is LQKENI. CDR3 DNA sequence: TGTGCCAGCTCACCACCGGGGCTAAACACCATATATTTT. Amino acid sequence: CASSPPGLNTIYF.

The gene calls are TRBV4-1 and TRBJ2-2, with TRBD2 matching 11 bases. After removal of 2 bases from V and 1 base from J, the junction contained 3 bases not matched to a gene. The CDR3 contains 17 residues. The germline V gene encodes CDR1 MGHRA and CDR2 YSYEKL. This chain's CDR3 is CASSQSGLAENTGELFF. The CDR3 DNA sequence: TGCGCCAGCAGCCAATCGGGACTAGCGGAGAACACCGGGGAGCTGTTTTTT.

The V gene is TRBV4-1, the J gene TRBJ2-7; 7 nucleotides line up with TRBD2. The germline CDR1 and CDR2 sequences are MGHRA and YSYEKL. The ends lost 0 bases at V and 0 bases at J; junction bases unmatched: 14. CDR3 length: 19 amino acids. The CDR3 protein is CASSQDHGSSGRSSYEQYF. The CDR3 nucleotides read TGCGCCAGCAGCCAAGATCACGGGTCGTCCGGGAGGTCCTCCTACGAGCAGTACTTC.

The V call is TRBV19, the J call TRBJ1-2; D gene unclear. Germline lookup yields CDR1 LNHDA and CDR2 SQIVND (reference sequence). This CDR3 contains 11 residues. The ends were cut back, 5 bases at V and 5 bases at J, with 6 bases in the middle. In DNA, the CDR3 is TGTGCCAGTAGTGCGGATTATGGCTACACCTTC. This codes for CASSADYGYTF.